This T cell receptor beta chain derives from a study of T-cell memory formation after mild COVID-19. Study-level points and caveats: Contracting clones localized mainly to CM and EM when CD4+ and mainly to EMRA when CD8+. The study detected some responding clones in pre-infection memory, suggesting cross-reactive memory joined.

The germline V and J ends were trimmed by 0 bases and 4 bases, with 13 bases remaining between them. This CDR3 has 16 amino acids. In germline, CDR1 is MNHEY, CDR2 SVGAGI. After 5'RACE with constant-segment primers, TCR alpha and TCR beta cDNA libraries carrying sample barcodes and UMIs were obtained. TCRdb passed the 5' RACE reads through MiXCR, listing each CDR3 protein once. The sample lists fewer than 500,000 distinct CDR3 sequences, around a quarter occurring once. Comment on this clonotype: As yet, its antigen is unknown.

This TCR came from an adult woman who had mild COVID-19 (a few samples of this study predate the infection). Cell type and time point are not known. The rearrangement links TRBV6-5 to TRBJ1-3, with TRBD1 as a possible D gene (6 bases). Input material: PBMCs or a T cell subset sorted from them (not recorded which). The CDR3, as DNA: TGTGCCAGCAGTTACTCGAATCAGGGGTCAGGAAACACCATATATTTT. Translating gives CASSYSNQGSGNTIYF.